Presented here are 18 T cell receptor beta chains from one specimen sequenced in a study of blood T cell repertoires in COVID-19. Assay: immunoSEQ multiplex PCR; the TCRdb copy retains only in-frame clones and omits some. The sample contains 300,000 to 350,000 clones, approximately 89% of which appear only once. The sample was peripheral blood. The source of these receptors is a woman between 18 and 29 years old who had recovered from COVID-19.

The chain has TRBV15 and TRBJ1-5; no clear D. Germline assignment: CDR1 LNHNV and CDR2 YYDKDF (reference sequence). The CDR3 contains 15 residues. V was shortened by 0 bases and J by 5 bases, with 11 bases between the two germline ends. As DNA, the CDR3 is TGTGCCACCAGCAGAGATATTGGTCGGGATCAGCCCCAGCATTTT. Translated: CATSRDIGRDQPQHF.

The CDR3 nucleotides read TGTGCCAGCAGCTTGGAGGGAGGAAGCACAGATACGCAGTATTTT. The encoded protein is CASSLEGGSTDTQYF. This chain connects TRBV5-5 to TRBJ2-3; TRBD2 is a possible D gene (6 bases). The length of the CDR3 is 15 residues. Germline lookup yields CDR1 SGHKS and CDR2 YYEKEE (reference sequence). Trimming removed 0 bases at V and 0 bases at J, with 8 bases between.

This clone was recorded once. The chain uses TRBV19 and TRBJ2-5; 9 nucleotides align to TRBD2. Germline trimming cut 6 bases from V and 2 bases from J; bases unmatched to any gene: 10. CDR3 size: 16 residues. In germline, CDR1 is LNHDA, CDR2 SQIVND (reference sequence). The CDR3, as DNA: TGTGCCAGTAGGGGGGCATTCGCGGGAGGGCAAGAGACCCAGTACTTC. Amino acid sequence: CASRGAFAGGQETQYF. The full variable domain, in which reference TRBV19 and TRBJ2-5 provide the parts outside the CDR3, is DGGITQSPKYLFRKEGQNVTLSCEQNLNHDAMYWYRQDPGQGLRLIYYSQIVNDFQKGDIAEGYSVSREKKESFPLTVTSAQKNPTAFYLCASRGAFAGGQETQYFGPGTRLLVL.

The rearrangement uses TRBV27 and TRBJ2-3, with a possible D match to TRBD2 (6 bases). The CDR3 consists of 15 residues. Germline values: CDR1 MNHEY, CDR2 SMNVEV (reference sequence). Trimming removed 7 bases from V and 0 bases from J, with 14 bases in between. CDR3 protein: CASIHRGTSTDTQYF. CDR3 bases: TGTGCCAGCATCCACCGCGGGACTAGCACAGATACGCAGTATTTT.

The chain has TRBV3-1 (or the pseudogene TRBV3-2) and TRBJ1-5, with D perhaps TRBD1 (6 bases). The germline V gene encodes CDR1 LGHDT and CDR2 YNNKEL (reference sequence). V lost 1 base to trimming and J lost 1 base, with 11 bases between them. The CDR3 is 16 amino acids. Written as DNA, the CDR3 is TGTGCCAGCAGCCAAGGCCAGGGGTTAAGCAATCAGCCCCAGCATTTT. Protein sequence: CASSQGQGLSNQPQHF.

Here the CDR3 DNA reads TGTGCCAGCAGAGATAATCGCGGGACAGGGGGGATAGATACGCAGTATTTT. Translation gives CASRDNRGTGGIDTQYF. The V gene is TRBV28, the J gene TRBJ2-3; 11 bases map to TRBD1. The CDR3 is 17 residues long. The J segment lost 5 bases and the V segment lost 6 bases, leaving 13 bases of the junction unmatched. Looked up from germline, CDR1 is MDHEN and CDR2 is SYDVKM.

The gene calls are TRBV7-2 and TRBJ2-1; 8 nucleotides line up with TRBD2. V gave up 3 bases and J gave up 0 bases; unmatched junction bases: 7. The CDR3 has 17 residues. From germline, CDR1 is SGHTA and CDR2 FQGNSA. CDR3 nucleotides: TGTGCCAGCAGCTTTCTGCGCGGGAGGAACTCCTACAATGAGCAGTTCTTC. It translates to CASSFLRGRNSYNEQFF. Full variable domain (outside the CDR3, taken from reference TRBV7-2 and TRBJ2-1): GAGVSQSPSNKVTEKGKDVELRCDPISGHTALYWYRQSLGQGLEFLIYFQGNSAPDKSGLPSDRFSAERTGGSVSTLTIQRTQQEDSAVYLCASSFLRGRNSYNEQFFGPGTRLTVL.

This clone was detected once. The chain combines TRBV5-6 with TRBJ2-6; 9 bases are shared with TRBD1. CDR3 length: 17 residues. Unmatched junction bases numbered 4, after V lost 2 bases and J lost 1 base. CDR1 is SGHDT, CDR2 YYEEEE, per germline. CDR3 loop: CASSLLGTGSGANVLTF. CDR3 DNA sequence: TGTGCCAGCAGCTTACTTGGGACAGGGTCTGGGGCCAACGTCCTGACTTTC.

V is TRBV11-2 and J is TRBJ2-1, with TRBD1 matching 9 bases. The germline CDR1 and CDR2 sequences are SGHAT and FQNNGV. This CDR3 has 17 amino acids. Unmatched junction bases numbered 12, after V lost 5 bases and J lost 4 bases. CDR3 loop: CASSRNPGQGRYNEQFF. Written as DNA, the CDR3 is TGTGCCAGCAGCCGCAACCCGGGACAGGGACGATACAATGAGCAGTTCTTC.

Here the CDR3 reads CATSDSGTGRFGYTF. CDR3 sequence (DNA): TGTGCCACCAGTGATTCCGGGACAGGGAGATTTGGCTACACCTTC. The chain uses TRBV24-1 and TRBJ1-2; 9 positions match TRBD1. Per the germline V gene, CDR1 is KGHDR and CDR2 is SFDVKD. The trim removed 2 bases at V and 7 bases at J, leaving 7 bases unmatched. This CDR3 has 15 amino acids.

This sequence joins TRBV5-1 and TRBJ1-1, with 9 bases matching TRBD1. The CDR3 is 15 residues long. Germline trimming cut 5 bases from V and 0 bases from J; bases unmatched to any gene: 5. Germline V lookup: CDR1 SGHRS, CDR2 YFSETQ. The chain's CDR3 is CASSGTGGLNTEAFF. The DNA of the CDR3 is TGCGCCAGCAGTGGAACAGGGGGCCTGAACACTGAAGCTTTCTTT.

This clone was detected only once. V is TRBV27 and J is TRBJ1-1; D gene ambiguous. The CDR3 runs 13 residues. CDR1 MNHEY and CDR2 SMNVEV come from the germline V gene (reference sequence). Trimming pared 5 bases from V and 6 bases from J, leaving 13 bases between. CDR3 nucleotide sequence: TGTGCCAGCAGTCCACGACTACAATCTGAAGCTTTCTTT. Translated, it gives CASSPRLQSEAFF.

This chain joins TRBV29-1 and TRBJ1-4, with TRBD1 matching 7 bases. V lost 4 bases and J lost 7; bases outside the gene matches: 12. The CDR3 runs 15 residues. Germline V CDR1 and CDR2: SQVTM, ANQGSEA. The CDR3 DNA is TGCAGCGTTGGAGACCCACAGGGGAAGGGTGAAAAACTGTTTTTT. As protein: CSVGDPQGKGEKLFF.

The chain combines TRBV5-4 with TRBJ2-5, with no clear D. Between the trimmed V and J ends, which lost 3 bases and 2 bases, there was a span of 17 bases. Germline CDR1 reads SGHNT; CDR2 reads YYREEE (reference sequence). The CDR3 sequence is 16 residues long. DNA for the CDR3: TGTGCCAGCAGCTACTACCCTCAACGTCGGCAAGAGACCCAGTACTTC. Translated, it gives CASSYYPQRRQETQYF.

This chain uses TRBV3-1 (or the pseudogene TRBV3-2) with TRBJ2-5; 12 bases match TRBD1. Germline lookup yields CDR1 LGHDT and CDR2 YNNKEL (reference sequence). This CDR3 has 17 residues. V trimming: 0 bases; J trimming: 4 bases; junction bases outside the gene matches: 6. In DNA form, the CDR3 reads TGTGCCAGCAGCCAAGATTTCGGGACAGGGGGCCTAGAGACCCAGTACTTC. Its protein is CASSQDFGTGGLETQYF.

As to this clone: A junction boundary mismatches the germline segment, possibly from a read error. V is TRBV11-3 and J is TRBJ2-3, with 13 bases matching TRBD2. The germline V gene has CDR1 SGHNT and CDR2 YENEEA. The CDR3 is 13 residues long. This CDR3 reads CASSLGTSGSLNF. As DNA, the CDR3 is TGTGCCAGCAGCTTAGGGACTAGCGGGAGCTTGAATTTT.

This chain connects TRBV28 to TRBJ1-3, with 8 bases aligning to TRBD1. The CDR3 runs to 14 residues. Germline-derived CDR1 and CDR2 are MDHEN and SYDVKM. V lost 2 bases and J lost 8; bases outside the gene matches: 5. This chain's CDR3 is CASSLLRGQYTIYF. The CDR3 bases are TGTGCCAGCAGTTTACTCAGGGGGCAATACACCATATATTTT.

The CDR3 DNA reads TGCGCCAGCAGCAGACGGACTAGCGGGAGGTTGAATGAGCAGTTCTTC. Translation gives CASSRRTSGRLNEQFF. The V gene is TRBV5-1, the J gene TRBJ2-1; TRBD2 aligns across 14 bases. Germline CDR1 is SGHRS and CDR2 is YFSETQ. The CDR3 covers 16 residues. V lost 4 bases, J lost 7 bases, and 7 bases stayed unmatched.